Following are 18 T cell receptor beta chains from one sample sequenced in a study of T cell repertoires in cytomegalovirus infection. These receptors have no known antigen. From the reads, TCRdb called clonotypes with MiXCR, one entry per CDR3 protein. The repertoire holds approximately 1,000,000 distinct CDR3 sequences, with approximately 33% as singletons. Sequenced here: cultured CD8+ T cells from PBMCs, sampled from culture after CMV antigen stimulation. Every receptor here comes from a human donor in good health (CMV status not recorded). Some clones in this sample may be carry-over from other donors' samples.

V and J are TRBV6-7 and TRBJ2-3; 12 bases map to TRBD2. TRBV6-7 is placed among ORFs of uncertain function. The length of the CDR3 is 21 residues. V gave up 0 bases and J gave up 4 bases; unmatched junction bases: 17. The CDR3 spells CASSYSPPRLKLAGGADTQYF. CDR3 in DNA: TGTGCCAGCAGTTACTCACCACCCCGACTCAAACTAGCGGGGGGAGCAGATACGCAGTATTTT.

This chain uses TRBV7-8 with TRBJ1-1; no clear D. This CDR3 region has 16 residues. Trimming took off 5 bases at V and 0 bases at J, with 16 bases between the two ends. Germline CDR1 and CDR2: SGHVS and FQNEAQ. CDR3 loop: CASSPQVGPMNTEAFF. The CDR3 bases are TGTGCCAGCAGCCCCCAAGTAGGGCCAATGAACACTGAAGCTTTCTTT.

This clonotype was seen only a few times. The rearrangement joins TRBV7-6 to TRBJ1-6; 7 bases align to TRBD1. Per germline, CDR1 SGHVS and CDR2 FNYEAQ. The V and J ends lost 4 bases and 5 bases, in that order; junction bases with no gene match: 5. This CDR3 is built from 15 residues. The CDR3 here is CASSSHGTDNSPLHF. The CDR3 nucleotides are TGTGCCAGCAGCTCACATGGGACAGATAATTCACCCCTCCACTTT.

V usage is TRBV27 and J usage is TRBJ1-5; D remains ambiguous. Germline assignment: CDR1 MNHEY and CDR2 SMNVEV (reference sequence). V was pared by 4 bases and J by 3 bases, with 10 bases between. The CDR3 contains 14 residues. Here the CDR3 reads CASSSQANNQPQHF. The CDR3 nucleotides read TGTGCCAGCAGTTCGCAGGCCAACAATCAGCCCCAGCATTTT.

At least ten counts were recorded for this clonotype. The chain is built from TRBV7-3 and TRBJ2-5; tentatively, D is TRBD2 (5 bases). Per germline, CDR1 SGHTA and CDR2 FQGTGA. Trimming pared 1 base from V and 4 bases from J, leaving 13 bases between. CDR3 length: 15 amino acids. CDR3 protein: CASSLKPTSGETQYF. CDR3 coding DNA: TGTGCCAGCAGCTTAAAACCCACAAGCGGAGAGACCCAGTACTTC.

The chain is built from TRBV7-9 and TRBJ2-2; 7 nucleotides align to TRBD1. Per germline, CDR1 SEHNR and CDR2 FQNEAQ (reference sequence). V dropped 7 bases and J dropped 3; count of bases not matched to a gene: 17. The CDR3 is 18 amino acids. The CDR3 here is CASKWERGLVVDTGELFF. The CDR3 DNA is TGTGCCAGCAAGTGGGAGAGGGGGCTGGTTGTGGACACCGGGGAGCTGTTTTTT.

This chain joins TRBV6-5 and TRBJ1-4; TRBD1 is a possible D gene (6 bases). Germline V gene lookup returns CDR1 MNHEY and CDR2 SVGAGI. The V and J ends lost 9 bases and 2 bases respectively, with 16 bases between them. CDR3 length equals 15 residues. In nucleotides, the CDR3 is TGTGCCAGTTCCAGGGGCTCACCGACTAATGAAAAACTGTTTTTT. This codes for CASSRGSPTNEKLFF.

In regard to this clonotype: A read error may produce the germline difference seen at one junction end. The CDR3 DNA follows: TGTGCTAGCATACCCCTTGATGTCGGGGAGCTGTTTTTT. Its protein is CASIPLDVGELFF. The genes are TRBV7-7 and TRBJ2-2; D is unclear. The CDR3 length is 13 residues. Germline V CDR1 and CDR2: SSHAT, FNYEAQ (reference sequence).

Written as DNA, the CDR3 is TGTGCCAGCAGCCCGACTGTTCCGGACCACGAGCAGTACTTC. It yields the protein CASSPTVPDHEQYF. V and J are TRBV7-9 and TRBJ2-7; D is unresolved. Germline assignment: CDR1 SEHNR and CDR2 FQNEAQ (reference sequence). V lost 5 bases, J lost 5 bases, and 16 bases lay in between. This CDR3 region has 14 residues.

The rearrangement links TRBV7-3 to TRBJ2-3; 10 bases map to TRBD2. The CDR3 spans 16 residues. Germline V gives CDR1 SGHTA, CDR2 FQGTGA. V was clipped by 3 bases and J by 3 bases; unmatched bases: 6. CDR3 protein: CASSFLAGGMTDTQYF. The CDR3 nucleotides are TGTGCCAGCAGCTTTTTAGCGGGGGGTATGACAGATACGCAGTATTTT.

The rearrangement joins TRBV6-2 or TRBV6-3 to TRBJ1-1; a possible D gene is TRBD1 (5 bases). The CDR3 has 12 amino acids. CDR1 and CDR2 (germline): MNHEY, SVGEGT. Trimming shortened V by 6 bases and J by 6 bases, and 11 bases separated the two germline ends. CDR3 nucleotides: TGTGCCAGCAGGCGTAAGGGGCCTGAAGCTTTCTTT. This encodes CASRRKGPEAFF.

For this clonotype: A read error may account for a junction end that differs from germline. The chain has TRBV12-5 and TRBJ2-5; 8 bases are a match to TRBD1. Per germline, CDR1 LGHNT and CDR2 FRNRAP. This CDR3 is 14 amino acids long. The CDR3: CASGTGQGSETPYF. CDR3 DNA: TGTGCTAGTGGTACCGGACAGGGCTCGGAGACCCCGTACTTC.

As regards this clonotype: A much larger clone lies a single base off, so this may be a read error. This chain links TRBV12-3 or TRBV12-4 with TRBJ2-7; possibly TRBD1 for D (5 bases). The CDR3 totals 13 residues. The V gene lost 5 bases and the J gene lost 5 bases, with 13 bases spanning the gap. Here the CDR3 DNA reads TGTGCCAGCAGTGTCCAAGGGGCCAACGAGCAGTACTTC. It encodes CASSVQGANEQYF.

The gene calls are TRBV12-3 or TRBV12-4 and TRBJ1-3; D uncertain. This CDR3 is built from 16 residues. V lost 5 bases and J lost 0, with 14 bases in between. CDR3 in amino acids: CASSHPTDSSGNTIYF. The CDR3 DNA sequence: TGTGCCAGCAGTCATCCTACGGATAGCTCTGGAAACACCATATATTTT.

The chain links TRBV10-2 to TRBJ2-3, with D uncertain. Germline CDR1 reads WSHSY; CDR2 reads SAAADI. The V gene lost 3 bases and the J gene lost 2 bases, with 6 bases spanning the gap. The length of the CDR3 is 13 residues. The CDR3 coding sequence is TGCGCCAGCAGTGAAATCGCCACAGATACGCAGTATTTT. Translation: CASSEIATDTQYF.

This clonotype was counted at least ten times. The chain is built from TRBV7-2 and TRBJ2-1; 9 bases agree with TRBD2. Per germline, CDR1 SGHTA and CDR2 FQGNSA. V lost 3 bases, J lost 8 bases, and 8 bases stayed unmatched. The CDR3 covers 15 residues. The CDR3 spells CASSLMRGGTDEQFF. CDR3 nucleotides: TGTGCCAGCAGCTTGATGCGGGGGGGCACCGATGAGCAGTTCTTC. Supplemented by reference TRBV7-2 and TRBJ2-1, the full variable domain reads GAGVSQSPSNKVTEKGKDVELRCDPISGHTALYWYRQSLGQGLEFLIYFQGNSAPDKSGLPSDRFSAERTGGSVSTLTIQRTQQEDSAVYLCASSLMRGGTDEQFFGPGTRLTVL.

The chain combines TRBV25-1 with TRBJ2-3; TRBD2 matches 8 bases. The V gene end was trimmed by 0 bases and the J gene end by 6 bases; junction bases not matched to a gene: 8. This CDR3 has 16 amino acids. CDR1 is MGHDK, CDR2 SYGVNS, per germline. CDR3 coding DNA: TGTGCCAGCAGTGAATATAGGGGGACTAGTCTGGATACGCAGTATTTT. It translates to CASSEYRGTSLDTQYF. The whole variable domain, remainder taken from reference TRBV25-1 and TRBJ2-3, is EADIYQTPRYLVIGTGKKITLECSQTMGHDKMYWYQQDPGMELHLIHYSYGVNSTEKGDLSSESTVSRIRTEHFPLTLESARPSHTSQYLCASSEYRGTSLDTQYFGPGTRLTVL.

The rearrangement uses TRBV5-6 and TRBJ2-4; TRBD2 is a possible D gene (5 bases). Germline lookup yields CDR1 SGHDT and CDR2 YYEEEE. The CDR3 loop spans 11 amino acids. With 1 base removed from V and 13 bases from J, the gap between germline ends came to 9 bases. The DNA of the CDR3 is TGTGCCAGCAGCTTGATGCGGGTGCAGTACTTC. Its translation is CASSLMRVQYF.